The following is a T cell receptor (beta chain) sequence with its context. This clone was seen once. Its recognized antigen is unknown. Base qualities are not recorded, but no much larger clone differs from it by a single base. This sample was taken from a study of glioma-infiltrating T cells after dendritic cell vaccination (dated by TCRdb to 2016 to 2017). Context from the whole study: A cohort of roughly 15 glioblastoma patients from Phase I and II dendritic cell vaccination trials was included, of whom 9 were newly diagnosed and 6 had recurrent disease. Between the early 2000s and the early 2010s, the patients were given dendritic cell vaccination pulsed with autologous tumor lysate. Survival after dendritic cell vaccination was correlated with TCR sequencing metrics, including TIL content and tumor-blood repertoire overlap. Each patient was given three intradermal dendritic cell vaccine injections, spaced two weeks apart, in the arm below the axilla. In glioblastoma patients vaccinated with dendritic cells, deep sequencing of TCR beta CDR3 regions served to measure tumor-infiltrating lymphocyte content and to compare repertoires between tumor and blood. The vaccine was prepared from monocyte-derived dendritic cells that were cultured for seven days with IL-4 and GM-CSF and then pulsed overnight with autologous tumor lysate. Findings and caveats that apply to the study as a whole: The cohort was small and heterogeneous, with few patients having full blood and tumor sets and even fewer initial-recurrent tumor pairs. Longer time to progression and overall survival after dendritic cell vaccination were predicted by higher estimated pretreatment TIL content. The response model built on TCR overlap across three groups was characterized as speculative, with prospective validation still needed. No direct relationship between TCR clonality and survival was found, suggesting that a diverse polyclonal response may matter.

Using the immunoSEQ assay, TCRB CDR3 regions were amplified from roughly 1.9 micrograms of genomic DNA, or from all available DNA when less than that was on hand. For multiplex PCR, 60 forward primers for TCR V beta segments and 13 reverse primers for J beta segments were used. Synthetic control templates were spiked into each sample at limiting dilution to estimate reads per starting template. Reads of 87 bp were generated by sequencing on the Illumina HiSeq System. Per the original workflow: PCR and sequencing errors were removed by a nearest neighbor algorithm that merged closely related sequences. TCR overlap was defined as the percentage of unique tumor TCR beta sequences that were also present in the same patient's peripheral blood. TCRdb limited this immuneACCESS table to in-frame rearrangements with V and J called. A share of clones is missing; checked studies link under half to unresolved V genes, and the rest is unexplained. V, J and clone size reflect that table, while D and trimming were determined from the DNA. For this sample there are 100,000 or so clones; 90% appear just once. The top ten clonotypes cover more than 2.5% of the sample.

The time point label for this specimen denotes: after dendritic cell vaccination, including at tumor progression/relapse. Selection of patients required sufficient residual fresh-frozen tumor tissue and over two years of available survival data. Molecular status otherwise varied across the glioblastoma patients, but none of them carried an isocitrate dehydrogenase mutation. PBMC collection took place before vaccination, two weeks after the third vaccination, and at tumor progression if progression occurred. The Qiagen DNeasy Blood extraction Kit was used for extraction of genomic DNA. As encoded in the germline V gene, CDR1 is SGHAT while CDR2 is FQNNGV. V is cut by 5 bases and J by 4 bases, and the space between the germline ends is 13 bases. The CDR3 measures 14 amino acids from cysteine to phenylalanine. Only the CDR3 DNA is retained, 42 bases long and in frame from the first base.

The TCR originated in a human donor with glioblastoma. This material consisted of blood, taken after dendritic cell vaccination. The rearranged chain carries TRBV11-2 and TRBJ2-3, and possibly TRBD2, on 5 matching bases. The sequence in DNA is TGTGCCAGCAGCGCCTCCGGGGTCCCAGATACGCAGTATTTT. Its product reads: CASSASGVPDTQYF.